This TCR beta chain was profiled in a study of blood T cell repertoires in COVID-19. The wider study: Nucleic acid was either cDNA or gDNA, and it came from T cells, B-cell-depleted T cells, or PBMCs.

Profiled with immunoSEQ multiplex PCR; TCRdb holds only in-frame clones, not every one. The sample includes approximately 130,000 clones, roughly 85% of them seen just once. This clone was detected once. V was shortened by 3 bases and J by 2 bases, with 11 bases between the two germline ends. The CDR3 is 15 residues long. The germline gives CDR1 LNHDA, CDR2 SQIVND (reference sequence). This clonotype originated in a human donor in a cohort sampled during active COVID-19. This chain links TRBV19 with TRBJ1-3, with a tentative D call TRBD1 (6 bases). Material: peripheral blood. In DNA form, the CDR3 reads TGTGCCAGTAGTATCTCCAGGGGAACTGGAAACACCATATATTTT. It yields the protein CASSISRGTGNTIYF.